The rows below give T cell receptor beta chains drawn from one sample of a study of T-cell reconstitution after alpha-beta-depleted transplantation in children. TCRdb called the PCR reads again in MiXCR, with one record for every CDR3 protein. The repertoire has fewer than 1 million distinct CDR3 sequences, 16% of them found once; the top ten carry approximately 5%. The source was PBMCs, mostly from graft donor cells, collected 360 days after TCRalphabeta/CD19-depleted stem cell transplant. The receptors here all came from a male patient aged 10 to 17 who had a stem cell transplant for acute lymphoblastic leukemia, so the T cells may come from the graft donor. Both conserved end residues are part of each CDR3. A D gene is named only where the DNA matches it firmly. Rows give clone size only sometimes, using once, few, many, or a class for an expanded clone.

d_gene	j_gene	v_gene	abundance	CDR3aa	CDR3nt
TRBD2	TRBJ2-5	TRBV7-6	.	CASSLTLAGVEETQYF	TGTGCCAGCAGCTTAACTCTAGCGGGAGTGGAGGAGACCCAGTACTTC
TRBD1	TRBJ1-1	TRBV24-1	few	CATSDQDRGGTEAFF	TGTGCCACCAGTGATCAAGACAGGGGGGGCACTGAAGCTTTCTTT
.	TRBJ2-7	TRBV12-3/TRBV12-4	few	CASSYLQRAPYEQYF	TGTGCCAGCAGTTACCTTCAAAGGGCCCCCTACGAGCAGTACTTC
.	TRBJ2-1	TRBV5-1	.	CASSFRGYEQFF	TGCGCCAGCAGCTTCAGGGGTTATGAGCAGTTCTTC
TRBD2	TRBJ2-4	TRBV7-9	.	CASSLSGRFQNIQYF	TGTGCCAGCAGCTTGAGCGGGAGGTTCCAAAACATTCAGTACTTC
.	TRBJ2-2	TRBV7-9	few	CASSLTGATTGELFF	TGTGCCAGCAGCCTAACGGGAGCGACCACCGGGGAGCTGTTTTTT
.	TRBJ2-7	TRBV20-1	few	CSAHHSVAYEQYF	TGCAGTGCTCATCATAGCGTAGCCTACGAGCAGTACTTC
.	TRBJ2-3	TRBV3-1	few	CASSQGPSDTQYF	TGTGCCAGCAGCCAAGGTCCTTCAGATACGCAGTATTTT
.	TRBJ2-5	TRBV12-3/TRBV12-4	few	CASRAVNSLGTQYF	TGTGCCAGCAGGGCAGTTAATAGCCTAGGGACCCAGTACTTC
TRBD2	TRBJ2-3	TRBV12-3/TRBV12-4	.	CASRPPLAGGPYTQYF	TGTGCCAGCAGACCACCGCTAGCGGGAGGGCCATATACGCAGTATTTT